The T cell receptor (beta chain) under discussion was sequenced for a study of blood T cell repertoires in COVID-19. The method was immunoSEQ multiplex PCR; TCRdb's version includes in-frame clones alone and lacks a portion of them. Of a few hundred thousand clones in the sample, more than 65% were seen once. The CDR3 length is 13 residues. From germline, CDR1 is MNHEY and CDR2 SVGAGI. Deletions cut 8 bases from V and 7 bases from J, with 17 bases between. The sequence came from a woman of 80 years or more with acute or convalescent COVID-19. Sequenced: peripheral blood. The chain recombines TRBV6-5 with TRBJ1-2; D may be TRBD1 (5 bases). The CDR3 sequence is CASYNRDYLGYTF. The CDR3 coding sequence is TGTGCCAGCTACAACCGGGACTACCTTGGCTACACCTTC.